Sequencing of this T cell receptor beta chain was carried out in a study of persistence of HIV-infected CD4 T cells. Overlapping HIV-1 Gag 15-mer peptides at about 1 ug per peptide per mL were used. Memory cells lacking CD40L and CD69 with high CD45RO were sorted. For at least 4 years, plasma HIV-1 RNA was undetectable (<50 copies/mL). CD8+ T cells were removed from PBMCs prior to stimulation. Study conclusions and caveats: Rare CMV-responding cells carrying HIV-1 proviruses were not analyzed separately for TCR.

This was the immunoSEQ version 4 assay in survey mode. This table comes from immunoSEQ multiplex PCR, and its TCRdb copy is limited to in-frame clones, with some not included. Counted here are some 37,000 clones, around 86% occurring once; the ten biggest clones make up around 0.88%. On this clone itself: Its antigen is as yet unknown.

The germline V gene encodes CDR1 GTSNPN and CDR2 SVGIG (reference sequence). The CDR3 is made up of 12 amino acids. Trimming took off 0 bases at V and 4 bases at J, with 4 bases between the two ends. The chain joins TRBV30 to TRBJ1-3, with unresolved D. This sample comprised cultured CD4+ T cells from PBMCs, obtained from a patient who received antiretroviral therapy. This clonotype originated in an adult with HIV. The donor label of this sample is uncertain. The CDR3 DNA sequence: TGTGCCTGGAGTGTATCGGGAAACACCATATATTTT. Translated: CAWSVSGNTIYF.